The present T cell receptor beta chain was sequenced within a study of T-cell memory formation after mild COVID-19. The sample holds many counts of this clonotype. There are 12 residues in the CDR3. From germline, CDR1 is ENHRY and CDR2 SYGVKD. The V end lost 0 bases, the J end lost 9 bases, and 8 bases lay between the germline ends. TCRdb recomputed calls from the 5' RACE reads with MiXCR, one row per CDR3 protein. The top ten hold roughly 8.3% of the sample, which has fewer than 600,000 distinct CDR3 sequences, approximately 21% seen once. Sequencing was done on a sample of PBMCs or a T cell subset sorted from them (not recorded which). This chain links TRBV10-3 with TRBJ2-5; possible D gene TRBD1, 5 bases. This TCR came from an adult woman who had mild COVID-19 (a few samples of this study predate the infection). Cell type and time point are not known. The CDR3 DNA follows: TGTGCCATCAGTGAGTCGAGACAGCCCCAGTACTTC. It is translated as CAISESRQPQYF.